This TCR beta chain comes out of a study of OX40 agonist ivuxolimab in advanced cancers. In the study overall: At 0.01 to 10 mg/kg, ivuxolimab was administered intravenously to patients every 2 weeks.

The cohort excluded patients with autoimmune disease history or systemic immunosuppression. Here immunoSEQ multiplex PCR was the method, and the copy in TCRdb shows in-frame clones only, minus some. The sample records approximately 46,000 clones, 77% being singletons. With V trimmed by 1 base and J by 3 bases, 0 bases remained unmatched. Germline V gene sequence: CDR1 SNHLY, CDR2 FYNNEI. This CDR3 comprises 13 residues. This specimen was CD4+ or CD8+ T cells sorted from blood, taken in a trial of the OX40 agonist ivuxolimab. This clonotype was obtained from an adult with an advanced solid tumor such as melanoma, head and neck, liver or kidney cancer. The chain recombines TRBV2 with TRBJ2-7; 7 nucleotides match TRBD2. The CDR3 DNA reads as TGTGCCAGCAGTGAAGAGCGGGGCTACGAGCAGTACTTC. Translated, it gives CASSEERGYEQYF. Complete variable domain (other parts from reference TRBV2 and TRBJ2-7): EPEVTQTPSHQVTQMGQEVILRCVPISNHLYFYWYRQILGQKVEFLVSFYNNEISEKSEIFDDQFSVERPDGSNFTLKIRSTKLEDSAMYFCASSEERGYEQYFGPGTRLTVT.